These T cell receptor beta chains were read from a single sample in a study of T cell responses to AZD1222 COVID-19 vaccine. Here immunoSEQ multiplex PCR was the method, and the copy in TCRdb shows in-frame clones only, minus some. Here the sample spans 150,000 to 200,000 clones, 90% to 95% being singletons. This specimen was peripheral blood, taken 28 days after the second AZD1222 dose. The source is an adult who received the AZD1222 COVID-19 vaccine. CDR3s include the opening cysteine and the closing phenylalanine or tryptophan. D genes are given only for firm matches. A row's size may be missing; if present it is once, few, many or a size class.

j_gene	abundance	v_gene	d_gene	len	CDR3nt	CDR3aa
TRBJ1-6	-	TRBV4-3	-	11	TGCGCCAGCAAATCGAGACCGGGGGACCACTTT	CASKSRPGDHF
TRBJ2-5	-	TRBV13	TRBD2	16	TGTGCCAGCAGCCATCTGACTAGCGGGAGTCTGGGGACCCAGTACTTC	CASSHLTSGSLGTQYF
TRBJ1-5	-	TRBV2	TRBD1	14	TGTGCCAGCAGCGAGGAGGGGGCAGGACAGCCCCAGCATTTT	CASSEEGAGQPQHF
TRBJ2-1	-	TRBV9	TRBD2	16	TGTGCCAGCAGCGCCGGGGGAGGACTAGCGGTAAATGAGCAGTTCTTC	CASSAGGGLAVNEQFF
TRBJ2-7	-	TRBV27	TRBD1	17	TGTGCCAGCAGGACTTTCAGTACAGGGGTAATGTCCTACGAGCAGTACTTC	CASRTFSTGVMSYEQYF
TRBJ2-7	-	TRBV5-4	-	13	TGTGCCAGCCTTGATATAAACTCCTACGAGCAGTACTTC	CASLDINSYEQYF
TRBJ2-7	once	TRBV6-5	-	15	TGTGCCAGCAGTTACATCGCGGCCAGGGAGGACGAGCAGTACTTC	CASSYIAAREDEQYF
TRBJ1-1	-	TRBV6-5	-	13	TGTGCCAGCAGTTACTCGAGTAACACTGAAGCTTTCTTT	CASSYSSNTEAFF
TRBJ2-1	-	TRBV6-6	TRBD1	15	TGTGCCAGCAGTTACCTGGGACAGGGGGCCAATGAGCAGTTCTTC	CASSYLGQGANEQFF
TRBJ2-3	-	TRBV18	TRBD2	15	TGTGCCAGCTCACAACTAGCGGGCGGAGGAGATACGCAGTATTTT	CASSQLAGGGDTQYF
TRBJ2-2	once	TRBV11-3	-	15	TGTGCCAGCAGCCCCCCCGGGGGCAGCACCGGGGAGCTGTTTTTT	CASSPPGGSTGELFF
TRBJ2-7	-	TRBV5-1	TRBD1	17	TGCGCCAGCAGTTTGGGACAGCGATCCCGGGCGGACTACGAGCAGTACTTC	CASSLGQRSRADYEQYF
TRBJ2-7	-	TRBV12-3/TRBV12-4	-	13	TGTGCCAGCAGTCCGGGCCACCGCTACGAGCAGTACTTC	CASSPGHRYEQYF
TRBJ2-3	-	TRBV24-1	-	19	TGTGCCACCAGTGGAGGGTATTGGGACCCAGAAGTATTAACAGATACGCAGTATTTT	CATSGGYWDPEVLTDTQYF
TRBJ2-1	-	TRBV5-1	TRBD2	15	TGCGCCAGCAGCTTTACTAGCGGGAGTACGAGTGAGCAGTTCTTC	CASSFTSGSTSEQFF
TRBJ1-1	-	TRBV29-1	-	11	TGCAGCGCTTTGGTCGACACTGAAGCTTTCTTT	CSALVDTEAFF
TRBJ1-1	-	TRBV28	-	11	TGTGCCAGCAGTGGCGCCGAGGGGGCTTTCTTT	CASSGAEGAFF
TRBJ2-5	-	TRBV25-1	-	17	TGTGCCAGCAGTGAATATTTGGAGGGTGGGGGCCAAGAGACCCAGTACTTC	CASSEYLEGGGQETQYF
TRBJ1-5	-	TRBV19	-	15	TGTGCCAGTAGTATAGGCGCGAGGGAAAATCAGCCCCAGCATTTT	CASSIGARENQPQHF
TRBJ2-1	-	TRBV28	TRBD1	13	TGTGCCAGCAGCCCAACGATGACAGGGGGCGTTTTCTTC	CASSPTMTGGVFF
TRBJ2-4	-	TRBV4-1	TRBD1	15	TGCGCCAGCAGCCCCTGGACAGGGGCGGAAAACATTCAGTACTTC	CASSPWTGAENIQYF
TRBJ2-3	once	TRBV6-6	-	14	TGTGCCAGCAGTTACGGGCTAGCAGGAGATACGCAGTATTTT	CASSYGLAGDTQYF
TRBJ2-7	-	TRBV30	-	13	TGTGCCTGCGAGGCCCTGAGCTCCTACGAGCAGTACTTC	CACEALSSYEQYF